This entry describes one T cell receptor (beta chain). A read error may produce the germline difference seen at one junction end. The record originates from a study of tumor and adjacent non-tumor tissue in lung cancer. For the study at large: Stage I to III disease affected over nine men and roughly 5 women aged 31 to 76.

This sample's RNA came from whole unsorted tissue. A modified ARM-PCR protocol with three rounds of nested PCR amplified TCRbeta. MiXCR, run by TCRdb on the multiplex PCR reads, gives a single entry per CDR3 protein. The table includes about 110,000 distinct CDR3 sequences, over 75% detected once. The CDR3 consists of 15 residues. Germline V gene lookup returns CDR1 MGHRA and CDR2 YSYEKL. The rearrangement uses TRBV4-1 and TRBJ2-5; 8 bases align to TRBD2. Sequencing was carried out using lung tumor tissue. The receptor was isolated from a man in his 70s with non-small cell lung cancer. CDR3 region: CTSSLLLAAEETQYF. The CDR3 coding sequence is TGCACCAGTAGCCTCTTACTAGCGGCCGAAGAGACCCAGTACTTC.